One T cell receptor (beta chain) is described in this entry. Generated by immunoSEQ multiplex PCR, the TCRdb table keeps only in-frame clones and is missing some. The data contain about 66,000 clones, 88% of them singletons. CDR1 is SQVTM and CDR2 is ANQGSEA in the germline V gene. The V gene lost 4 bases and the J gene lost 8 bases, with 14 bases spanning the gap. The CDR3 covers 12 residues. The source of the sample is a study of OX40 agonist ivuxolimab in advanced cancers. This TCR was sampled from an adult with an advanced solid tumor such as melanoma, head and neck, liver or kidney cancer. The chain uses TRBV29-1 and TRBJ1-2; D remains unclear. Sequenced material: CD4+ or CD8+ T cells sorted from blood, taken in a trial of the OX40 agonist ivuxolimab. The CDR3 is CSVGTLRRGYTF. CDR3 bases: TGCAGCGTTGGGACTCTACGGCGAGGCTACACCTTC.